This TCR beta chain was sequenced in a study of T-cell reconstitution after alpha-beta-depleted transplantation in children. The CDR3 contains 16 residues. The J segment lost 9 bases and the V segment lost 4 bases, leaving 14 bases of the junction unmatched. Germline loops: CDR1 LNHDA, CDR2 SQIVND (reference sequence). This clonotype has just a few counts. Its antigen is currently unknown. The study's findings and limits: Among T cells one year after transplant, newly produced cells accounted for most counts and diversity. Surviving recipient T cells and thymic progenitors accounted for the high day-60 TCRbeta diversity observed in some patients. Reportedly, only several hundred clones from non-depleted graft cells drove alpha-beta T-cell counts at about two months.

This sample's TCRbeta library carried unique molecular identifier barcodes. TCRdb re-called the PCR reads with MiXCR, one entry per CDR3 protein. The table has 100,000 or so distinct CDR3 sequences, 20% to 30% seen once; the top ten hold roughly a fifth. Source: PBMCs, taken before TCRalphabeta/CD19-depleted stem cell transplant. The receptor was isolated from a boy between 2 and 15 years old with acute lymphoblastic leukemia, due to receive a stem cell transplant. The chain recombines TRBV19 with TRBJ2-1; 8 nucleotides agree with TRBD2. The CDR3 here is CASSRGQGGGRGEQFF. In nucleotides, the CDR3 is TGTGCCAGTAGTAGGGGCCAAGGCGGGGGGAGGGGTGAGCAGTTCTTC.